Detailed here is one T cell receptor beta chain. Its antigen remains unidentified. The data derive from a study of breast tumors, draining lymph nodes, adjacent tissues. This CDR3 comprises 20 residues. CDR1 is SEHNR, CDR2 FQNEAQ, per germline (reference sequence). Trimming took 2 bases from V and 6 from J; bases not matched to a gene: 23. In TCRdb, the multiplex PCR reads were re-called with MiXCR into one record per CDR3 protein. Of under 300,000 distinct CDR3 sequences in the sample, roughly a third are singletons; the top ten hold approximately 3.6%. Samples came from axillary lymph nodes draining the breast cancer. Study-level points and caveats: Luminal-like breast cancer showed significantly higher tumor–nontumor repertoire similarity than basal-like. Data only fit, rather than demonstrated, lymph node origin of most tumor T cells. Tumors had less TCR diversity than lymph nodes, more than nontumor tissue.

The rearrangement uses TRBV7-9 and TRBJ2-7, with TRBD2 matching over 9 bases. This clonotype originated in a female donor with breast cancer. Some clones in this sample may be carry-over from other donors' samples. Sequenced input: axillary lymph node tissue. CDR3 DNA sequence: TGTGCCAGCAGCTTAACGGTCGCCAGCACCCCGACTAGCGGTGGGGGCGAGCAGTACTTC. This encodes CASSLTVASTPTSGGGEQYF.